This record concerns one T cell receptor beta chain sequence. This sample stems from a study of T cell responses to AZD1222 COVID-19 vaccine. With V trimmed by 5 bases and J by 7 bases, 6 bases remained unmatched. The CDR3 length is 14 residues. Germline V lookup: CDR1 LNHDA, CDR2 SQIVND (reference sequence). Clones were sequenced by immunoSEQ multiplex PCR, and TCRdb holds only the in-frame ones, with some missing. The sample consists of under 200,000 clones, over 85% of them appearing once. The input for sequencing was peripheral blood, taken on day 0 of AZD1222 vaccination. The sequence was collected from an adult in good health. The chain combines TRBV19 with TRBJ2-1, with TRBD1 identical over 9 bases. The CDR3 DNA follows: TGTGCCAGTAGTCACAGGGGGCGTACAAATGAGCAGTTCTTC. Translated, it gives CASSHRGRTNEQFF.